This TCR beta chain was found in a study of monozygotic twins with inflammatory bowel disease. Overall study results and limits: No repertoire similarity difference was seen between concordant and discordant twins; power was possibly limited.

As to this clonotype: Its antigen remains unidentified.

The CDR3 is 16 residues long. Germline CDR1 and CDR2: ENHRY and SYGVKD. TCRdb re-called the 5' RACE reads; every CDR3 protein appears as one record, without DNA. Its table records 400,000 or so distinct CDR3 sequences. The receptor's source is a human donor with ulcerative colitis or Crohn's disease, or a healthy co-twin of an affected twin (not recorded which). This sequence joins TRBV10-3 and TRBJ1-5; with no DNA, the TCRdb D assignment of TRBD1 cannot be verified. Sequenced: blood. The CDR3 loop reads CAISESTNPQFQPQHF.